The 13 T cell receptor beta chains below come from one sample, sequenced in a study of glioma-infiltrating T cells. TCR alpha and beta CDR3 regions were amplified from RNA using iRepertoire nested multiplex PCR. TCRdb itself ran the multiplex PCR reads through MiXCR, one entry per CDR3 protein. The table records around 390,000 distinct CDR3 sequences, 41% of them present only once. Source material: glioma tissue, nonneoplastic brain tissue, or PBMCs (not recorded which). The receptors derive from a human donor with low-grade glioma or glioblastoma, undergoing nonglioma brain surgery, or in good health (not recorded which).

With regard to this clonotype: This may come from a read error, since a much larger clone is one base off. The rearrangement uses TRBV25-1 and TRBJ1-5, with D tentatively TRBD2 (5 bases). The J call is uncertain, as TRBJ2-3 better fits the DNA end. From germline, CDR1 is MGHDK and CDR2 SYGVNS. CDR3 size: 11 residues. The DNA of the CDR3 is TGCGCAGTCAGGAGGAGTCAGCCCCAGTATTTT. Its protein is CAVRRSQPQYF.

This chain links TRBV7-9 with TRBJ2-1; no definite D call. V lost 5 bases and J 7 bases, leaving 12 bases between the germline ends. Germline CDR1 and CDR2: SEHNR and FQNEAQ (reference sequence). There are 13 residues in the CDR3. The DNA of the CDR3 is TGTGCCAGCAGCCTAGATGCTCGGAATGAGCAGTTCTTC. Protein product: CASSLDARNEQFF. Full variable domain (remainder filled in from reference TRBV7-9 and TRBJ2-1): DTGVSQNPRHKITKRGQNVTFRCDPISEHNRLYWYRQTLGQGPEFLTYFQNEAQLEKSRLLSDRFSAERPKGSFSTLEIQRTEQGDSAMYLCASSLDARNEQFFGPGTRLTVL.

Points on this clonotype: A much larger clone differs from this one at a single base, so this may be a read error. This sequence joins TRBV6-1 and TRBJ2-7; no definite D call. There are 12 residues in the CDR3. Germline loops: CDR1 MNHNS, CDR2 SASEGT. The DNA of the CDR3 is TGTGCCATCAGTGTTACAAGGGACGAGCAGTACTTC. Translation: CAISVTRDEQYF.

This clonotype was seen a handful of times. The chain uses TRBV20-1 and TRBJ1-5, with 7 bases lining up with TRBD1. Germline trimming cut 6 bases from V and 4 bases from J; bases unmatched to any gene: 9. Germline CDR1 and CDR2: DFQATT and SNEGSKA (reference sequence). The CDR3 has 14 amino acids. The CDR3 sequence is CSAFRQGGNQPQHF. CDR3 DNA sequence: TGCAGTGCCTTCCGACAGGGAGGAAATCAGCCCCAGCATTTT.

This clonotype showed up many times. This chain connects TRBV20-1 to TRBJ2-5; D unresolved. Looked up from germline, CDR1 is DFQATT and CDR2 is SNEGSKA (reference sequence). V lost 7 bases and J lost 4, with 10 bases in between. This CDR3 has 11 residues. The CDR3, as DNA: TGCAGTGAGGTAGAATCAGAGACCCAGTACTTC. Its protein product is CSEVESETQYF.

This clonotype has just a few counts. V usage is TRBV25-1 and J usage is TRBJ1-3, with D perhaps TRBD1 (6 bases). CDR1 is MGHDK, CDR2 SYGVNS, per germline. There are 18 residues in the CDR3. Between the trimmed V and J ends, which lost 6 bases and 0 bases, there was a span of 21 bases. The CDR3, as DNA: TGTGCCAGCAGCGATTCAACAACGGGGGCAAACTCTGGAAACACCATATATTTT. Translation gives CASSDSTTGANSGNTIYF.

This clonotype has a single count. A much larger clonotype is one base distant, so this may be a read error. The chain recombines TRBV4-1 with TRBJ2-1, with TRBD2 identical over 10 bases. With V trimmed by 4 bases and J by 5 bases, 8 bases remained unmatched. This CDR3 is 16 amino acids long. Germline V gives CDR1 MGHRA, CDR2 YSYEKL. The CDR3 reads CASSREVLAGNNEQFF. The CDR3 DNA reads TGCGCCAGCAGCCGAGAGGTACTAGCGGGAAACAATGAGCAGTTCTTC.

Remarks on this clonotype: The germline gene is not matched at one end of the junction; a read error may be the cause. This rearrangement joins TRBV27 to TRBJ2-1; 8 bases map to TRBD2. This CDR3 is 15 amino acids long. Germline V gives CDR1 MNHEY, CDR2 SMNVEV (reference sequence). For the CDR3, the DNA is TGTGCCAGCAGCCCCGGACTAGCTTCCTACAATGAGCAGCTCTTC. Translated, it gives CASSPGLASYNEQLF.

The rearrangement uses TRBV28 and TRBJ1-5; perhaps TRBD1 as D (5 bases). This CDR3 comprises 15 residues. Trimming took off 4 bases at V and 4 bases at J, with 14 bases between the two ends. From germline, CDR1 is MDHEN and CDR2 SYDVKM. The CDR3 protein is CASSSWDGANQPQHF. The CDR3 DNA reads TGTGCCAGCAGTTCCTGGGACGGGGCGAATCAGCCCCAGCATTTT.

Only one count was recorded for this clonotype. The genes are TRBV5-1 and TRBJ2-7; 10 bases match TRBD1. Germline values: CDR1 SGHRS, CDR2 YFSETQ. V lost 0 bases and J lost 6; bases outside the gene matches: 6. The CDR3 sequence is 15 residues long. As DNA, the CDR3 is TGCGCCAGCAGCTTGGCGGGGACAGGGGAGGGCGAGCAGTACTTC. It translates to CASSLAGTGEGEQYF. The full variable domain, in which reference TRBV5-1 and TRBJ2-7 provide the parts outside the CDR3, is KAGVTQTPRYLIKTRGQQVTLSCSPISGHRSVSWYQQTPGQGLQFLFEYFSETQRNKGNFPGRFSGRQFSNSRSEMNVSTLELGDSALYLCASSLAGTGEGEQYFGPGTRLTVT.

Remarks on this clonotype: A much larger clonotype is one base distant, so this may be a read error. V gene TRBV27 combines with J gene TRBJ2-7; D gene ambiguous. Between the trimmed V and J ends, which lost 5 bases and 5 bases, there was a span of 19 bases. This CDR3 comprises 15 residues. Germline assignment: CDR1 MNHEY and CDR2 SMNVEV (reference sequence). The CDR3 nucleotides read TGTGCCAGCAGTCCATGGAAGGGAAAGGGTCACGAGCAGTACTTC. As protein: CASSPWKGKGHEQYF.

The chain has TRBV6-5 and TRBJ2-4; unclear D gene. Trimming took 6 bases from V and 3 from J, leaving 9 bases between them. The germline V gene has CDR1 MNHEY and CDR2 SVGAGI. This CDR3 spans 13 amino acids. The CDR3 here is CASRPILKNIQYF. In nucleotides, the CDR3 is TGTGCCAGCAGGCCGATACTCAAAAACATTCAGTACTTC.

This clonotype has a count of ten or more. V and J are TRBV11-3 and TRBJ2-7; TRBD1 aligns across 7 bases. Unmatched junction bases numbered 7, after V lost 6 bases and J lost 5 bases. This CDR3 is 13 amino acids long. Germline CDR1 reads SGHNT; CDR2 reads YENEEA. The CDR3 region has the DNA TGTGCCAGCAGTGGACAGGTGGGCCACGAGCAGTACTTC. Encoded protein: CASSGQVGHEQYF.